This TCR beta chain is drawn from a study of identifying expanded T cells in peripheral blood (dated by TCRdb to 2018 to 2020). Study-wide context: Four technical replicates, made by sequencing separate aliquots from the same pool of genomic DNA, were compared pairwise.

TCRbeta CDR3 regions were profiled by bias-controlled multiplex PCR amplification of genomic DNA with the immunoSEQ Assay. As for the authors' bioinformatics: The absolute abundance of each unique TCRbeta CDR3 region was quantified after sequences were collapsed and filtered. Differential abundance was tested with two models: a binomial (Fisher-equivalent) model and a beta-binomial model that adds time-dependent variance fitted from healthy donors. Clones with fewer than 5 combined templates were excluded, and clones with Benjamini-Hochberg FDR below 0.01 were called differentially abundant. In the beta-binomial model, variance was expressed as a function of the total template count across the two samples, in the form v = (b*log(k)+a)^2. TCRdb retrieved this table from immuneACCESS and kept in-frame rearrangements only. Not all clones are present; in checked studies, unresolved V genes account for under half, and no reason is known for the remainder. That table is the source of V, J and clone size, and D and trimming were worked out from the DNA. Here the sample has 110,000 or so clones; roughly 90% occur a single time. Of the sample, just under 8.5% is held by the ten largest clones.

The CDR3 has 15 amino acids, counting the end cysteine and phenylalanine. Just CDR3 DNA is preserved here, 45 bases in frame from base 1. V loses 4 bases of germline sequence and J loses 0 bases, and the interval between the two ends is 14 bases. CDR1 and CDR2 are read off the germline V gene as SGHRS and YFSETQ. No immune events such as infections were documented for the healthy donors during the collection period. Healthy-donor blood repertoires served as a training cohort to calibrate time-dependent variance in a beta-binomial model of T-cell clone differential abundance. There were around 10 healthy donors in the training cohort, of whom 3 were female and 7 were male. The donors were between roughly 25 and 70 years old, with an average age of roughly 40 years. Obtained from a commercial supplier, whole blood was collected from each healthy donor at three time points set two weeks apart. For immunosequencing, genomic DNA was extracted from whole blood that had not been sorted.

Study-wide conclusions, independent of this receptor: For all healthy donors, the variance in clone template counts between approximately 2-week samples rose significantly as total template count increased. The authors expected that biological variance in healthy repertoires might rise further over much longer intervals, such as months to years. Between technical replicates the binomial model flagged approximately 1.2 differentially abundant clones, whereas over about 2 weeks the binomial model flagged about 15 and over four weeks approximately 18. Both the number of clones called differentially abundant and the false-positive rate were significantly reduced by the beta-binomial model across all healthy-donor time intervals.

About this clone itself: It has no known antigen specificity. No base quality values were provided; no much bigger clone lies one nucleotide off.

Input material: blood. This clonotype originated in a person aged 18-70 years in good health. Rearrangement joined TRBV5-1 to TRBJ2-7, with the D gene too uncertain to name. In nucleotides, the sequence is TGCGCCAGCAGCCTTGGATCCATCAGCTCCTACGAGCAGTACTTC. This gives the protein CASSLGSISSYEQYF.